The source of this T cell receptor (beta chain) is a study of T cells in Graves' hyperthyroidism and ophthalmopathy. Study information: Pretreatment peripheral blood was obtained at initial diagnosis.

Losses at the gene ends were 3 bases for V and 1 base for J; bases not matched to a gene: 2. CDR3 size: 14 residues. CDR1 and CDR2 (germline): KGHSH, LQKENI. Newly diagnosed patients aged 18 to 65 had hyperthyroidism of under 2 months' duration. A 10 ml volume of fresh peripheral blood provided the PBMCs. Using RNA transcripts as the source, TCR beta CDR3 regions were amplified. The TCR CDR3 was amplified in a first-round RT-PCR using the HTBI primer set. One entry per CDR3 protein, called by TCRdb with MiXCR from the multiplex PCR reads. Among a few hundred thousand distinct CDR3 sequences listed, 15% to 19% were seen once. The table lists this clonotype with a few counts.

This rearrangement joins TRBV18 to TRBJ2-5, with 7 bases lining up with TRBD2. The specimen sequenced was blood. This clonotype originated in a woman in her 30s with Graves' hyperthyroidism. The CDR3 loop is CASSPASGQETQYF. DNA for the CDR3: TGTGCCAGCTCACCCGCTAGCGGCCAAGAGACCCAGTACTTC.